This T cell receptor beta chain was obtained from a study of blood T cell repertoires in COVID-19. Across the whole study: PBMCs, B-cell-depleted T cells, or T cells provided the cDNA or gDNA that made up the material.

This CDR3 is built from 13 residues. V trimming: 0 bases; J trimming: 7 bases; junction bases outside the gene matches: 0. Authors' data handling: Using reference gene primer amplification, nucleated cell counts were estimated. TCRdb's table, derived via immunoSEQ multiplex PCR, lists solely in-frame clones and lacks some. The V and J calls and clone size are taken from that table; D and trimming were inferred from the DNA. The profile covers 200,000 to 250,000 clones, with roughly 80% appearing a single time and less than 6% taken by the ten largest. The V call is TRBV12-3 or TRBV12-4, the J call TRBJ1-1; 9 bases fit TRBD1. This receptor was taken from a woman in her sixties or seventies with COVID-19, enrolled during active disease. Sequencing used peripheral blood. The CDR3 coding sequence is TGTGCCAGCAGTTTAGCGGGACAGGGTGAAGCTTTCTTT. It yields the protein CASSLAGQGEAFF.